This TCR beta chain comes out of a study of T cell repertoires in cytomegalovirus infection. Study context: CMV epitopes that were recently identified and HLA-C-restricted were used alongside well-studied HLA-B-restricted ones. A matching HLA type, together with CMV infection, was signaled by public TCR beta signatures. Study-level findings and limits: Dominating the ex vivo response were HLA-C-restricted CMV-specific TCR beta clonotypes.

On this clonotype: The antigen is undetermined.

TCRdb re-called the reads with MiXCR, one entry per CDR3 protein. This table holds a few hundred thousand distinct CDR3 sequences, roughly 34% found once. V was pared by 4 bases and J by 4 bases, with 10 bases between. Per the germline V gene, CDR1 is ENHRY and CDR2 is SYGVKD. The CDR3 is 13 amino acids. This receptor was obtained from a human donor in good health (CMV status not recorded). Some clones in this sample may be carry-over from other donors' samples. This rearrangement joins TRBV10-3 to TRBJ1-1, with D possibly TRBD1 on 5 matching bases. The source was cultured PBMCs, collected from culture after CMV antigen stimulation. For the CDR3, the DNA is TGTGCCATCAGTGGACCGGGGGGCACTGAAGCTTTCTTT. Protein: CAISGPGGTEAFF.